This is a list of T cell receptor beta chains from one sample in a study of T-cell reconstitution after alpha-beta-depleted transplantation in children. Each CDR3 protein gets one entry after TCRdb re-called the PCR reads with MiXCR. The sample yields approximately 70,000 distinct CDR3 sequences, 4.9% seen once. Specimen: PBMCs, mostly from graft donor cells, collected 180 days after TCRalphabeta/CD19-depleted stem cell transplant. These receptors all come from a boy under two years old who had a stem cell transplant for acute myeloid leukemia, so the T cells may come from the graft donor. The CDR3 runs from the conserved cysteine through the conserved F or W. D genes are given only for firm matches.

V	length	D	J	CDR3
TRBV20-1	16	TRBD2	TRBJ2-7	CSAPLVRASGVYEQYF
TRBV19	14	TRBD1	TRBJ2-1	CASLRGDRVGEQFF
TRBV28	14	TRBD2	TRBJ2-5	CASRSSGGRLAQYF
TRBV10-2	15	TRBD2	TRBJ2-7	CASSLGTTPSYEQYF
TRBV6-6	15	TRBD2	TRBJ2-1	CASSLLAGGHNEQFF
TRBV3-1	15	TRBD1	TRBJ2-4	CASSPVRQGENIQYF
TRBV14	15	NA	TRBJ2-7	CASSQGRGSSYEQYF
TRBV19	15	NA	TRBJ2-5	CASSIGRQGPETQYF
TRBV4-3	18	NA	TRBJ2-4	CASSQTPHRGLAKNIQYF
TRBV9	13	NA	TRBJ2-2	CASSVGVTGELFF
TRBV3-1	17	NA	TRBJ2-6	CASGPGVPCSGANVLTF
TRBV6-2/TRBV6-3	12	TRBD1	TRBJ1-5	CAATGGWLPQHF
TRBV5-5	15	NA	TRBJ2-1	CASSLQGARYNEQFF
TRBV11-1	15	TRBD1	TRBJ2-5	CASSLTGTGQETQYF
TRBV29-1	15	TRBD1	TRBJ1-2	CSVGTGGIPNYGYTF
TRBV27	15	TRBD1	TRBJ2-3	CASSARDSYTDTQYF
TRBV5-1	19	TRBD1	TRBJ1-6	CASSAHRGSLSSYNSPLHF
TRBV7-8	16	TRBD1	TRBJ1-5	CASSPTWDSSNQPQHF